This T cell receptor (beta chain) was sequenced in a study of blood T cells in healthy people across ages. Overall study results and limits: Total diversity from one million sequenced T cells was likely underestimated.

This clonotype came up a few times. Its specificity is not known. With a J-beta primer mix and a sample-barcoded 5' primer, a second PCR ran about 7 to 12 cycles. Paired-end reads containing CDR3 totaled no fewer than 2.5 million for each sample. TCRdb reanalysed the 5' RACE reads using MiXCR and keeps one entry per CDR3 protein. The sample shows fewer than 700,000 distinct CDR3 sequences, 45% to 55% of them seen only once. Russia was home to the donors, healthy Caucasian individuals aged about 6 to 90. The draw of peripheral blood yielded around 9.6 milliliters from each donor. Per the germline V gene, CDR1 is DFQATT and CDR2 is SNEGSKA (reference sequence). V shed 2 bases and J shed 7 bases, with 15 bases lying between them. The CDR3 extends over 14 amino acids.

The sample comprised blood. The chain carries TRBV20-1 and TRBJ2-1; D possibly matches TRBD1 or TRBD2 (5 bases each). The clonotype originates from an elderly man in good health. The CDR3 spells CSARFGDGRNEQFF. As DNA, the CDR3 is TGCAGTGCTAGATTTGGGGACGGAAGGAATGAGCAGTTCTTC.